The sequence of this TCR beta chain was determined in a study of sequential checkpoint blockade in melanoma. Clones were sequenced by immunoSEQ multiplex PCR, and TCRdb holds only the in-frame ones, with some missing. The table has about 2,200 clones, roughly 61% seen once. The treatment: randomized to nivolumab then ipilimumab (arm A) or the reverse (arm B). Sorted cells were live CD3+CD8+, lacking CD19 and CD56, from PBMCs. The CDR3 has 14 amino acids. Germline CDR1 reads SGHDT; CDR2 reads YYEEEE. With 0 bases removed from V and 9 bases from J, the gap between germline ends came to 10 bases. The chain carries TRBV5-6 and TRBJ1-6; D is possibly TRBD1 (5 bases). This TCR was sampled from a human patient with melanoma. Some clones in this sample may be carry-over from other donors' samples. This specimen consisted of CD8+ T cells sorted from blood (inferred from file names), obtained from a patient given nivolumab and ipilimumab in sequence. CDR3 amino acids: CASSLVTGGSPLHF. The CDR3 DNA reads TGTGCCAGCAGCTTGGTCACAGGCGGTTCACCCCTCCACTTT.